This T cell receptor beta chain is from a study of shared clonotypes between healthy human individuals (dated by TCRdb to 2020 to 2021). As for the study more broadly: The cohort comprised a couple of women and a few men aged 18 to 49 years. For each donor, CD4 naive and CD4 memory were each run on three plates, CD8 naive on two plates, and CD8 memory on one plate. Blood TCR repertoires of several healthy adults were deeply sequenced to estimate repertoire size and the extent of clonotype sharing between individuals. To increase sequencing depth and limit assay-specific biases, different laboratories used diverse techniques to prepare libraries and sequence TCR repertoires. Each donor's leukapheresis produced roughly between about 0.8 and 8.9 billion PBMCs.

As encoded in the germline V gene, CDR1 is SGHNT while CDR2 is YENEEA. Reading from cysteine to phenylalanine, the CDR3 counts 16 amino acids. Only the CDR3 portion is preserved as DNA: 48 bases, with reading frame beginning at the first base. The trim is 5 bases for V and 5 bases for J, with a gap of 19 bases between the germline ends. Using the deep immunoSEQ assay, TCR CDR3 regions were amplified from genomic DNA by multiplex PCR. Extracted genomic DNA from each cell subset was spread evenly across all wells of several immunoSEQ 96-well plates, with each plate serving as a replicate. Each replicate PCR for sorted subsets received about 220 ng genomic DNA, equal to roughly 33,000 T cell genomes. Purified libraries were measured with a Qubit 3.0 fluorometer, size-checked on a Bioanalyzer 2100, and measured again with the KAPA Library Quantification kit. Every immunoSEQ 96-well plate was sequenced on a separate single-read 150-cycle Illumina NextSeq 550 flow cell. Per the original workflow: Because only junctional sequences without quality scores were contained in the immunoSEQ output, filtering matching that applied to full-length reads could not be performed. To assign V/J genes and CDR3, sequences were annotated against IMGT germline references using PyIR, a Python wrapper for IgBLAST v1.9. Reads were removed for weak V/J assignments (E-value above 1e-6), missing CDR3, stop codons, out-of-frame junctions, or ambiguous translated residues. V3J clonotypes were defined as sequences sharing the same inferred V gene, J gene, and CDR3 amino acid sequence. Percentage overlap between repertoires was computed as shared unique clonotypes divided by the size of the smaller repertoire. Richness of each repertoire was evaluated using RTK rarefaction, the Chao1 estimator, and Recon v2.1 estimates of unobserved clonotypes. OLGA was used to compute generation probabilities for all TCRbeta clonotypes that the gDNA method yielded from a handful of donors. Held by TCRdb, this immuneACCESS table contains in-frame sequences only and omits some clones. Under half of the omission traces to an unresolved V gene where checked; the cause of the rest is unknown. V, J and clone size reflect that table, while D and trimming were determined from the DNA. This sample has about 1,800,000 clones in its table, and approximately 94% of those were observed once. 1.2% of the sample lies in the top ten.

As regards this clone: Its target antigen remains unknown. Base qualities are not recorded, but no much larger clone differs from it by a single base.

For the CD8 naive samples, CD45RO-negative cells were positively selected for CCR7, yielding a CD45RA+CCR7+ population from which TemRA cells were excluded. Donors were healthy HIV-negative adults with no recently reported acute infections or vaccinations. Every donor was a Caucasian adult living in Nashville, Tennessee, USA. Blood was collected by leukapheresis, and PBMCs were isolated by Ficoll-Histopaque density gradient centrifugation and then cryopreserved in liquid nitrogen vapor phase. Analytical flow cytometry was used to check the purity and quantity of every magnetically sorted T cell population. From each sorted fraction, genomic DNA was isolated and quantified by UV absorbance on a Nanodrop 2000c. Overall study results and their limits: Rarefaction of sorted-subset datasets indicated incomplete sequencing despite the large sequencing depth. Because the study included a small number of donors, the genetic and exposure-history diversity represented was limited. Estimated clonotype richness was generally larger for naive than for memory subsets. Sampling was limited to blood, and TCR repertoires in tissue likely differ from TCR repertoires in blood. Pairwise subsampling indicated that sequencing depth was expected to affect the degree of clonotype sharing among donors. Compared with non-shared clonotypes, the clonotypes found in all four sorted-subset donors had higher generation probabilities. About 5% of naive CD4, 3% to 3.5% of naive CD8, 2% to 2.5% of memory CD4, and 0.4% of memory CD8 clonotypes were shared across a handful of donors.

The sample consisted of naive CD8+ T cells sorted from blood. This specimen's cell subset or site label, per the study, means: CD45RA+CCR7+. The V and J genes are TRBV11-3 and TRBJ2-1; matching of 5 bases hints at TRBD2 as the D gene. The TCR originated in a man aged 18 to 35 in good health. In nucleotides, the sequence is TGTGCCAGCAGCCGGCAAGGAGAGGGTCTAGACAATGAGCAGTTCTTC. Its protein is CASSRQGEGLDNEQFF. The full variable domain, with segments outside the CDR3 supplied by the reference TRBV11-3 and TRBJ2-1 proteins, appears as EAGVVQSPRYKIIEKKQPVAFWCNPISGHNTLYWYLQNLGQGPELLIRYENEEAVDDSQLPKDRFSAERLKGVDSTLKIQPAELGDSAVYLCASSRQGEGLDNEQFFGPGTRLTVL.